This T cell receptor (beta chain) was obtained from a study of blood T cell repertoires in COVID-19. Study overall: Material from acute and convalescent COVID-19 was sourced from the United States, Italy and Spain.

This clone is a singleton in its sample. The CDR3 loop spans 12 amino acids. Repertoires were generated with immunoSEQ multiplex PCR, while TCRdb's copy carries only in-frame clones and drops some. The sample consists of roughly 160,000 clones, around 87% of them appearing once. The TCR originated in a man younger than 35 with acute or convalescent COVID-19. The sequenced sample was peripheral blood. This chain connects TRBV21-1 to TRBJ1-5. TRBV21-1 has pseudogene status. The CDR3 DNA is TGTGCCAGCGGAGTGCCCGATCAGCCCCAGCATTTT. This encodes CASGVPDQPQHF.